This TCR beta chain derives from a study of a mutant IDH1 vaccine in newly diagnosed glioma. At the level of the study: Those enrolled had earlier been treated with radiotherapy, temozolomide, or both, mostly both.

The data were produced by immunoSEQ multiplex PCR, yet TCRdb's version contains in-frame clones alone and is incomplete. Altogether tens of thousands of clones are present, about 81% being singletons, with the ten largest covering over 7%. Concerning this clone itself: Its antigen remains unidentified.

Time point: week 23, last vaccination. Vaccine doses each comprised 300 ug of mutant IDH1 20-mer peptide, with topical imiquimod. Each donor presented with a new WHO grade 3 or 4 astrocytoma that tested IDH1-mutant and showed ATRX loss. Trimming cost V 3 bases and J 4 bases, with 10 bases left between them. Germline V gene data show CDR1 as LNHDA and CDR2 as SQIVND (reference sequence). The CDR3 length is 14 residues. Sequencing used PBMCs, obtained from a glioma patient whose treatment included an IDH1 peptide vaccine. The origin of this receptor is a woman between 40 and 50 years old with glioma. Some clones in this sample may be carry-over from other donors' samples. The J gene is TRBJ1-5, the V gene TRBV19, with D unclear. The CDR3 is CASSMGRFNQPQHF. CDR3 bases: TGTGCCAGTAGTATGGGGAGGTTTAATCAGCCCCAGCATTTT. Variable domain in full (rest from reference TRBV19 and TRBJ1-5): DGGITQSPKYLFRKEGQNVTLSCEQNLNHDAMYWYRQDPGQGLRLIYYSQIVNDFQKGDIAEGYSVSREKKESFPLTVTSAQKNPTAFYLCASSMGRFNQPQHFGDGTRLSIL.